A single sample gave rise to the 10 T cell receptor beta chains below, sequenced in a study of T cells in tuberculosis. TCRdb keeps only in-frame clones here, not all; method: immunoSEQ multiplex PCR. The sample yields around 22,000 clones, around 95% seen once. Sequenced material: PBMCs. The receptors were sampled from a donor aged 10-29 years with latent tuberculosis or without tuberculosis infection.

The chain uses TRBV11-2 and TRBJ2-1, with TRBD1 matching over 8 bases. V lost 5 bases, J lost 8 bases, and 11 bases stayed unmatched. The CDR3 extends over 15 amino acids. Germline V lookup: CDR1 SGHAT, CDR2 FQNNGV. The CDR3 reads CASSEHRGRKDEQFF. The CDR3 DNA reads TGTGCCAGCAGCGAACACAGGGGGAGGAAGGATGAGCAGTTCTTC. The variable domain in full, completed from reference TRBV11-2 and TRBJ2-1, reads EAGVAQSPRYKIIEKRQSVAFWCNPISGHATLYWYQQILGQGPKLLIQFQNNGVVDDSQLPKDRFSAERLKGVDSTLKIQPAKLEDSAVYLCASSEHRGRKDEQFFGPGTRLTVL.

CDR3 region: CASSRQGGSYTF. The CDR3 region has the DNA TGTGCCAGCAGCCGACAGGGGGGGAGCTACACCTTC. V usage is TRBV14 and J usage is TRBJ1-2; 9 nucleotides match TRBD1. V lost 4 bases to trimming and J lost 9 bases; unmatched junction nucleotides: 3. CDR3 length: 12 residues. The germline V gene has CDR1 SGHDN and CDR2 FVKESK.

The V and J genes are TRBV9 and TRBJ1-2, with D unclear. Germline V gives CDR1 SGDLS, CDR2 YYNGEE. This CDR3 is built from 13 residues. V was cut by 6 bases and J by 2 bases, with 11 bases left in between. For the CDR3, the DNA is TGTGCCAGCACGCTAGAAGGCAACTATGGCTACACCTTC. Translation: CASTLEGNYGYTF.

The chain employs TRBV27 and TRBJ1-1; D not certain. Germline V gene lookup returns CDR1 MNHEY and CDR2 SMNVEV (reference sequence). The ends were cut back, 2 bases at V and 2 bases at J, with 6 bases in the middle. The CDR3 runs to 13 residues. CDR3 sequence reads: CASSLGLNTEAFF. DNA of the CDR3: TGTGCCAGCAGTTTAGGACTTAACACTGAAGCTTTCTTT.

The chain couples TRBV9 to TRBJ2-1, with no clear D. From germline, CDR1 is SGDLS and CDR2 YYNGEE. V lost 4 bases to trimming and J lost 5 bases, with 10 bases between them. CDR3 length: 13 residues. The CDR3 bases are TGTGCCAGCAGCCCTAACGGAGACAATGAGCAGTTCTTC. It translates to CASSPNGDNEQFF.

This clone turned up a few times. This chain uses TRBV10-1 with TRBJ2-7, with D unresolved. Germline CDR1 reads WNHNN; CDR2 reads SYGVQD (reference sequence). The CDR3 sequence is 14 residues long. Deletions cut 9 bases from V and 3 bases from J, with 18 bases between. The CDR3 region is CASGHRTDDYEQYF. DNA of the CDR3: TGCGCCAGTGGTCACAGAACTGACGACTACGAGCAGTACTTC.

V and J are TRBV6-1 and TRBJ2-5, with TRBD2 identical over 9 bases. This CDR3 contains 17 residues. In germline, CDR1 is MNHNS, CDR2 SASEGT. Trimming removed 4 bases from V and 4 bases from J; junction bases left unmatched: 13. The CDR3 reads CASSANSGGETGETQYF. The CDR3 DNA reads as TGTGCCAGCAGTGCAAATAGCGGGGGTGAAACGGGAGAGACCCAGTACTTC.

The J gene is TRBJ2-2, the V gene TRBV5-1; D gene uncertain. The ends were cut back, 1 base at V and 1 base at J, with 2 bases in the middle. The CDR3 totals 13 residues. Per germline, CDR1 SGHRS and CDR2 YFSETQ. As DNA, the CDR3 is TGCGCCAGCAGCTTGCAGAACACCGGGGAGCTGTTTTTT. Translation gives CASSLQNTGELFF.

The V and J genes are TRBV14 and TRBJ2-7, with D possibly matching TRBD1 (5 bases). From germline, CDR1 is SGHDN and CDR2 FVKESK. This CDR3 has 13 residues. The V gene lost 4 bases and the J gene lost 3 bases, with 10 bases spanning the gap. Written as DNA, the CDR3 is TGTGCCAGCAGCCCCGGACATAACTACGAGCAGTACTTC. The encoded protein is CASSPGHNYEQYF.

The chain carries TRBV9 and TRBJ1-6, with 10 bases lining up with TRBD1. Germline CDR1 is SGDLS and CDR2 is YYNGEE. Trimming at V came to 3 bases and at J to 9 bases, leaving 6 bases not matched to a gene. The CDR3 runs 15 residues. This chain's CDR3 is CASSAYGQGGSPLHF. CDR3 coding DNA: TGTGCCAGCAGCGCCTATGGACAGGGGGGTTCACCCCTCCACTTT.